This entry is about one T cell receptor (beta chain). The entry originates in a study of blood T cell repertoires in COVID-19. V lost 3 bases to trimming and J lost 2 bases; unmatched junction nucleotides: 15. The CDR3 has 18 amino acids. CDR1 is SQVTM, CDR2 ANQGSEA, per germline. TCRdb's table, derived via immunoSEQ multiplex PCR, lists solely in-frame clones and lacks some. The table records about 300,000 clones, approximately 81% of them present only once. The origin of this receptor is a woman aged 25 to 39 who had been exposed to COVID-19. The chain links TRBV29-1 to TRBJ2-5, with 10 nucleotides matching TRBD2. What was sequenced was PBMCs or T cells enriched from blood (not recorded which). In nucleotides, the CDR3 is TGCAGCGTTGATAGGCCTTCGGGGCTAGCGGGAGTTCAAGAGACCCAGTACTTC. Protein product: CSVDRPSGLAGVQETQYF.